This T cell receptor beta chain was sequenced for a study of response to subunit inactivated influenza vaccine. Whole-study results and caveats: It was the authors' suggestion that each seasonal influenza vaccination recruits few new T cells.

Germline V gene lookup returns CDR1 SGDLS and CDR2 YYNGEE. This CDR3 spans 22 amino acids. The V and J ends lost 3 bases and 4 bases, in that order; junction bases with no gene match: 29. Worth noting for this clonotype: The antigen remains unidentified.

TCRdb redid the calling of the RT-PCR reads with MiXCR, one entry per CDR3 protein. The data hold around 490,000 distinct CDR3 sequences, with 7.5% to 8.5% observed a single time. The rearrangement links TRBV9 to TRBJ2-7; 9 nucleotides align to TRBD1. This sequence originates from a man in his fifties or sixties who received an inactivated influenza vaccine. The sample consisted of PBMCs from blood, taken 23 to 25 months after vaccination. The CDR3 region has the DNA TGTGCCAGCAGCGCCGAACCCGAGGCTCTACAGGGGGCTTTGGGTAGCGTATACGAGCAGTACTTC. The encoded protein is CASSAEPEALQGALGSVYEQYF.